Listed here are 27 T cell receptor beta chains from one sample, sequenced in a study of HIV-infected patients and healthy controls. cDNA was made from 500 ng RNA using alpha and beta constant primers. Each of the alpha and beta chains got its own library through chain-specific third strand synthesis with indices. TCRdb called the 5' RACE reads again in MiXCR, with one record for every CDR3 protein. The repertoire holds 10,000 to 12,000 distinct CDR3 sequences, with 6.5% to 9% as singletons. All unsorted peripheral T cells were captured because whole blood was used without fractionation. Sequencing was carried out using blood. These receptors all stem from an adult in good health.

This clonotype has only a few counts. The V gene is TRBV2, the J gene TRBJ2-7; D not resolved. This CDR3 spans 13 amino acids. The V and J ends lost 5 bases and 6 bases respectively, with 14 bases between them. The V gene's germline CDR1 is SNHLY and CDR2 FYNNEI. The CDR3 region is CASSQTQEREQYF. DNA of the CDR3: TGTGCCAGCAGTCAAACCCAGGAACGCGAGCAGTACTTC.

The table lists this clonotype with many counts. V is TRBV7-9 and J is TRBJ1-4, with D possibly being TRBD1 (5 bases). Trimming cost V 3 bases and J 5 bases, with 10 bases left between them. Germline CDR1 reads SEHNR; CDR2 reads FQNEAQ (reference sequence). CDR3 length equals 14 residues. CDR3 nucleotides: TGTGCCAGCAGCTTTGACAGTTACAATGAAAAACTGTTTTTT. It is translated as CASSFDSYNEKLFF.

This clonotype has ten or more counts. The rearrangement joins TRBV6-5 to TRBJ1-1; weak D call: TRBD1 (6 bases). V gave up 5 bases and J gave up 2 bases, with 9 bases separating them. The germline V gene has CDR1 MNHEY and CDR2 SVGAGI. The CDR3 is 13 residues long. The CDR3 loop reads CASSTGSNTEAFF. The CDR3, as DNA: TGTGCCAGCAGTACAGGGTCCAACACTGAAGCTTTCTTT.

By sample share, this clonotype is medium-sized. The CDR3 region is CASSFQLPKETQYF. Written as DNA, the CDR3 is TGTGCCAGCAGTTTTCAGCTTCCCAAAGAGACCCAGTACTTC. V and J are TRBV6-2 or TRBV6-3 and TRBJ2-5; D unclear. Germline V gene lookup returns CDR1 MNHEY and CDR2 SVGEGT. With 4 bases removed from V and 3 bases from J, the gap between germline ends came to 12 bases. The CDR3 covers 14 residues.

This clonotype was observed at least ten times. The chain joins TRBV6-6 to TRBJ1-4, with 8 nucleotides matching TRBD1. The CDR3 runs 14 residues. The junction had 9 bases not matched to a gene; V was cut back by 7 bases and J by 8 bases. Germline lookup yields CDR1 MNHNY and CDR2 SVGAGI (reference sequence). The CDR3 spells CASILGQGYEKLFF. In nucleotides, the CDR3 is TGTGCCAGCATTCTCGGACAGGGCTACGAAAAACTGTTTTTT.

This clonotype showed up many times. The chain joins TRBV28 to TRBJ1-4, with TRBD1 matching over 7 bases. The V gene end was trimmed by 5 bases and the J gene end by 7 bases; junction bases not matched to a gene: 13. The CDR3 spans 16 residues. Germline V gene data show CDR1 as MDHEN and CDR2 as SYDVKM. CDR3 nucleotide sequence: TGTGCCAGCAGTCCCACAACAGGGGAGGGAAGTGAAAAACTGTTTTTT. Protein product: CASSPTTGEGSEKLFF.

This clonotype was seen a few times. The rearrangement joins TRBV20-1 to TRBJ2-7, with D possibly TRBD2 on 5 matching bases. Trimming removed 2 bases at V and 3 bases at J, with 11 bases between. Germline values: CDR1 DFQATT, CDR2 SNEGSKA (reference sequence). The CDR3 spans 13 residues. CDR3 nucleotides: TGCAGTGCTAGACCTCAGAGGGTCTACGAGCAGTACTTC. This encodes CSARPQRVYEQYF.

In this sample, this clonotype turned up many times. This chain joins TRBV29-1 and TRBJ2-7; D is possibly TRBD1 (6 bases). The V end lost 3 bases, the J end lost 6 bases, and 12 bases lay between the germline ends. This CDR3 is 12 amino acids long. The germline gives CDR1 SQVTM, CDR2 ANQGSEA. CDR3 nucleotide sequence: TGCAGCGTTGATGAAGGGGGAAGCGAGCAGTACTTC. It encodes CSVDEGGSEQYF.

This clonotype is deemed medium-sized. This chain joins TRBV20-1 and TRBJ1-2; possibly TRBD1 for D (5 bases). V lost 3 bases and J 7 bases, leaving 27 bases between the germline ends. The CDR3 runs 17 residues. Germline V gives CDR1 DFQATT, CDR2 SNEGSKA (reference sequence). CDR3 region: CSASSGGGVPPGGGYTF. The CDR3 nucleotides are TGCAGTGCTAGTAGTGGGGGAGGGGTTCCTCCCGGAGGTGGCTACACCTTC.

This clonotype occurred many times. This rearrangement joins TRBV12-3 or TRBV12-4 to TRBJ2-2; 7 bases align to TRBD1. Trimming removed 6 bases from V and 6 bases from J; junction bases left unmatched: 7. This CDR3 is 14 amino acids long. CDR3: CASRLGQNPGELFF. The CDR3 DNA reads as TGTGCCAGCAGACTGGGACAGAATCCCGGGGAGCTGTTTTTT.

This clonotype was observed at least ten times. The chain employs TRBV6-5 and TRBJ1-6; a possible D gene is TRBD1 (6 bases). V was pared by 5 bases and J by 5 bases, with 7 bases between. There are 13 residues in the CDR3. Germline CDR1 and CDR2: MNHEY and SVGAGI. CDR3 DNA: TGTGCCAGCAGTACAGGGAATAATTCACCCCTCCACTTT. Its translation: CASSTGNNSPLHF.

This clonotype came up many times. The V call is TRBV7-9, the J call TRBJ1-1, with 8 bases matching TRBD1. The length of the CDR3 is 14 residues. Germline-derived CDR1 and CDR2 are SEHNR and FQNEAQ (reference sequence). J was trimmed by 2 bases and V by 5 bases; bases with no gene match: 4. Written as DNA, the CDR3 is TGTGCCAGCAGCCTGACAGGGGACAACACTGAAGCTTTCTTT. Translating gives CASSLTGDNTEAFF. Supplemented by reference TRBV7-9 and TRBJ1-1, the full variable domain reads DTGVSQNPRHKITKRGQNVTFRCDPISEHNRLYWYRQTLGQGPEFLTYFQNEAQLEKSRLLSDRFSAERPKGSFSTLEIQRTEQGDSAMYLCASSLTGDNTEAFFGQGTRLTVV.

This clonotype was seen ten or more times. The rearrangement links TRBV7-9 to TRBJ2-2, with TRBD1 matching 12 bases. The V gene end was trimmed by 6 bases and the J gene end by 4 bases; junction bases not matched to a gene: 6. The CDR3 loop spans 16 amino acids. Germline CDR1 is SEHNR and CDR2 is FQNEAQ (reference sequence). This CDR3 reads CASRPGQGASTGELFF. In DNA, the CDR3 is TGTGCCAGCAGACCGGGACAGGGGGCTTCCACCGGGGAGCTGTTTTTT.

Sample share makes this clonotype medium-sized. The chain carries TRBV29-1 and TRBJ2-1, with 14 bases that match TRBD2. Per the germline V gene, CDR1 is SQVTM and CDR2 is ANQGSEA. V shed 5 bases, J shed 4 bases, and the junction held 7 bases outside the gene matches. CDR3 size: 16 residues. CDR3 sequence reads: CSVPGTSGGDYNEQFF. CDR3 sequence (DNA): TGCAGCGTTCCCGGGACTAGCGGGGGAGATTACAATGAGCAGTTCTTC.

Judged by abundance, this clonotype is medium-sized (0.01 to 0.1%). This sequence joins TRBV6-1 and TRBJ2-1; a weak D match, TRBD1 (6 bases). The length of the CDR3 is 13 residues. V was clipped by 4 bases and J by 4 bases, with 8 bases between them. The germline V gene encodes CDR1 MNHNS and CDR2 SASEGT. The chain's CDR3 is CASSVDRYNEQFF. The CDR3 DNA reads TGTGCCAGCAGTGTAGACAGGTACAATGAGCAGTTCTTC.

The chain joins TRBV20-1 to TRBJ1-3; possibly TRBD1 for D (6 bases). Germline CDR1 and CDR2: DFQATT and SNEGSKA (reference sequence). The CDR3 has 15 residues. The V and J ends lost 5 bases and 1 base respectively, with 15 bases between them. The CDR3, as DNA: TGCAGTGCTCGCCGGGGGGGGCCTTCTGGAAACACCATATATTTT. Protein: CSARRGGPSGNTIYF.

In this sample, this clonotype is medium-sized. J is TRBJ2-5 and V is TRBV12-3 or TRBV12-4, with 10 positions matching TRBD2. The CDR3 length is 15 residues. V dropped 5 bases and J dropped 3; count of bases not matched to a gene: 6. In DNA, the CDR3 is TGTGCCAGCAGTAGGGGTCTAGCGGGGGAAGAGACCCAGTACTTC. It yields the protein CASSRGLAGEETQYF.

The table lists this clonotype with many counts. J is TRBJ2-7 and V is TRBV12-3 or TRBV12-4; 11 bases are a match to TRBD2. J lost 2 bases, V lost 4 bases, and 7 bases had no gene match. CDR3 length: 16 amino acids. CDR3 bases: TGTGCCAGCAGTTCACCCGGACTAGCGGGCACCTACGAGCAGTACTTC. It encodes CASSSPGLAGTYEQYF.

This chain links TRBV10-3 with TRBJ2-5; 8 bases line up with TRBD2. This CDR3 region has 15 residues. Trimming took 0 bases from V and 5 from J; bases not matched to a gene: 5. CDR1 is ENHRY, CDR2 SYGVKD, per germline. This CDR3 reads CAISESSGTSETQYF. In nucleotides, the CDR3 is TGTGCCATCAGTGAGTCTAGCGGGACTTCGGAGACCCAGTACTTC.

Many counts were recorded for this clonotype. This chain links TRBV12-3 or TRBV12-4 with TRBJ1-2; D is unresolved. This CDR3 contains 12 residues. Deletions cut 3 bases from V and 6 bases from J, with 8 bases between. CDR3 nucleotide sequence: TGTGCCAGCAGTTTTCCATCGCATGGCTACACCTTC. Translating gives CASSFPSHGYTF.

Within the sample, this clonotype is medium-sized. This chain connects TRBV18 to TRBJ1-4; 12 bases match TRBD1. V was clipped by 5 bases and J by 5 bases; unmatched bases: 9. The CDR3 loop spans 17 amino acids. The germline CDR1 and CDR2 sequences are KGHSH and LQKENI. CDR3 in amino acids: CASSTAGTGGPNEKLFF. The CDR3 coding sequence is TGTGCCAGCTCAACAGCCGGGACAGGGGGCCCGAATGAAAAACTGTTTTTT. The complete variable domain, with remaining parts taken from reference TRBV18 and TRBJ1-4, reads NAGVMQNPRHLVRRRGQEARLRCSPMKGHSHVYWYRQLPEEGLKFMVYLQKENIIDESGMPKERFSAEFPKEGPSILRIQQVVRGDSAAYFCASSTAGTGGPNEKLFFGSGTQLSVL.

This clonotype has ten or more counts. V is TRBV18 and J is TRBJ1-1; D might be TRBD1 (6 bases). The V end lost 0 bases, the J end lost 1 base, and 9 bases lay between the germline ends. The CDR3 has 15 residues. Germline CDR1 is KGHSH and CDR2 is LQKENI. The CDR3 spells CASSPPAGANTEAFF. CDR3 nucleotide sequence: TGTGCCAGCTCACCACCGGCGGGGGCGAACACTGAAGCTTTCTTT.

There are many counts of this clonotype. The chain's CDR3 is CASSLRLAGDEQYF. DNA for the CDR3: TGTGCCAGCAGTTTAAGGCTAGCGGGAGACGAGCAGTACTTC. The V gene is TRBV12-3 or TRBV12-4, the J gene TRBJ2-7; 10 positions match TRBD2. After removal of 2 bases from V and 5 bases from J, the junction contained 3 bases not matched to a gene. The CDR3 sequence is 14 residues long.

This clonotype was seen repeatedly, ten times or more. The genes are TRBV10-3 and TRBJ2-3, with D perhaps assigned TRBD1 or TRBD2 (5 bases each). V lost 6 bases to trimming and J lost 2 bases, with 15 bases between them. Germline CDR1 is ENHRY and CDR2 is SYGVKD. The CDR3 has 15 residues. DNA of the CDR3: TGTGCCATCAGAATCAGGGAGAGGGACACAGATACGCAGTATTTT. Translated: CAIRIRERDTDTQYF.

By frequency in the sample, this clonotype is medium-sized. This chain uses TRBV20-1 with TRBJ2-7; the D call may be TRBD1 or TRBD2 (6 bases each). V was clipped by 0 bases and J by 7 bases, with 25 bases between them. The CDR3 length is 17 residues. Germline CDR1 is DFQATT and CDR2 is SNEGSKA (reference sequence). The CDR3 DNA is TGCAGTGCTAGAGATCCGAGGTCTGCAGGGGCGGAGGGGGAGCAGTACTTC. Its translation: CSARDPRSAGAEGEQYF.

This clonotype is judged medium-sized. The V call is TRBV5-4, the J call TRBJ2-4; D is perhaps TRBD1 (6 bases). Germline-derived CDR1 and CDR2 are SGHNT and YYREEE (reference sequence). V lost 5 bases and J 3 bases, leaving 9 bases between the germline ends. The CDR3 totals 13 residues. The CDR3 region is CASSWTDKNIQYF. In DNA, the CDR3 is TGTGCCAGCAGTTGGACAGACAAAAACATTCAGTACTTC.

This clonotype was seen repeatedly, ten times or more. The chain recombines TRBV28 with TRBJ2-2; D ambiguous. CDR3 length: 15 amino acids. Per germline, CDR1 MDHEN and CDR2 SYDVKM. Between the trimmed V and J ends, which lost 6 bases and 4 bases, there was a span of 15 bases. CDR3: CASRGRTPFTGELFF. The CDR3 DNA reads as TGTGCCAGCAGAGGCCGCACCCCGTTCACCGGGGAGCTGTTTTTT.